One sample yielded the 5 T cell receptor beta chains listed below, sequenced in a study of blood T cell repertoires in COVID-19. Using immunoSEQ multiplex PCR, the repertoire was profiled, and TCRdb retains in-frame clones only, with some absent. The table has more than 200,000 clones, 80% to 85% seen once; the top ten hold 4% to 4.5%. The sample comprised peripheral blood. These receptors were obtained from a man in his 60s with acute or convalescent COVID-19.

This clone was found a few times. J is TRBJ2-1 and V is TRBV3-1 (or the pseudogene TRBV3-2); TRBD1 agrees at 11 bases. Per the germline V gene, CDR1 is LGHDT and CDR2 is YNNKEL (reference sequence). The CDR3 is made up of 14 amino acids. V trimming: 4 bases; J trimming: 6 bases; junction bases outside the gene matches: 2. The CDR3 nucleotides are TGTGCCAGCAGCCTTGGGACAGGGGGCAATGAGCAGTTCTTC. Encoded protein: CASSLGTGGNEQFF.

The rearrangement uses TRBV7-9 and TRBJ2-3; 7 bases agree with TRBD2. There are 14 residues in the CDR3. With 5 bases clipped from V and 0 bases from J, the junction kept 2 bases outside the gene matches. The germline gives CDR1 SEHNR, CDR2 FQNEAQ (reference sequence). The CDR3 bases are TGTGCCAGCAGCGATAGCGGGAGCACAGATACGCAGTATTTT. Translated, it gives CASSDSGSTDTQYF.

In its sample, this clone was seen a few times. In DNA form, the CDR3 reads TGTGCCAGCAGTTCCGGCGGTCCTGAAAAACTGTTTTTT. The encoded protein is CASSSGGPEKLFF. The rearrangement links TRBV28 to TRBJ1-4; D is unresolved. Germline-derived CDR1 and CDR2 are MDHEN and SYDVKM. Trimming stripped 4 bases from V and 7 bases from J, with 10 bases between. This CDR3 comprises 13 residues.

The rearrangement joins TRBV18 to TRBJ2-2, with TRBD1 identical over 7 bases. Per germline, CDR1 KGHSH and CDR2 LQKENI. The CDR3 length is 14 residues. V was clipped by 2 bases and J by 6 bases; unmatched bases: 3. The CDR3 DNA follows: TGTGCCAGCTCACCAGAGACAGGGCCCGGGGAGCTGTTTTTT. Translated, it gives CASSPETGPGELFF.

The CDR3 here is CASSESSRIGNTIYF. In nucleotides, the CDR3 is TGCGCCAGCAGTGAGTCCTCCAGGATTGGAAACACCATATATTTT. The rearrangement uses TRBV10-1 and TRBJ1-3; D is uncertain. The CDR3 extends over 15 amino acids. V shed 0 bases and J shed 3 bases, with 9 bases lying between them. CDR1 WNHNN and CDR2 SYGVQD come from the germline V gene (reference sequence).